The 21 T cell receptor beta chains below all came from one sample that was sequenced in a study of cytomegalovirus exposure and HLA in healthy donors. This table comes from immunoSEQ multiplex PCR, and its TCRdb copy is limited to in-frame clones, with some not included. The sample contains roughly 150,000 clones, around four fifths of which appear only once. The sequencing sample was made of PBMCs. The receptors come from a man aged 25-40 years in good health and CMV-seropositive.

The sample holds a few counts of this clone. CDR3 residues: CASKLQGSGANVLTF. The CDR3 nucleotides read TGTGCCAGTAAACTACAGGGATCTGGGGCCAACGTCCTGACTTTC. The chain joins TRBV19 to TRBJ2-6; the D gene is possibly TRBD1 (6 bases). Germline values: CDR1 LNHDA, CDR2 SQIVND (reference sequence). The CDR3 is 15 residues long. V gave up 7 bases and J gave up 1 base, with 11 bases separating them.

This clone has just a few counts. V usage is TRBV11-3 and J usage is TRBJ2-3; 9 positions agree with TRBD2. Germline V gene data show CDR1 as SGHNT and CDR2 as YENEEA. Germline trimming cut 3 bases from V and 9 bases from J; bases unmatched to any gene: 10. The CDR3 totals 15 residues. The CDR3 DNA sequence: TGTGCCAGCAGCTTTGGGAGCGGGGGGTCGGAAACGCAGTATTTT. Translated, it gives CASSFGSGGSETQYF.

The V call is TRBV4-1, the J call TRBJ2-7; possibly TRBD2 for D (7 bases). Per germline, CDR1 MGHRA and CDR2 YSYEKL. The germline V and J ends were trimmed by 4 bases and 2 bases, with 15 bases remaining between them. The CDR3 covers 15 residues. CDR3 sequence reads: CASSRTRTETYEQYF. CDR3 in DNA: TGCGCCAGCAGCCGGACTAGGACAGAGACCTACGAGCAGTACTTC.

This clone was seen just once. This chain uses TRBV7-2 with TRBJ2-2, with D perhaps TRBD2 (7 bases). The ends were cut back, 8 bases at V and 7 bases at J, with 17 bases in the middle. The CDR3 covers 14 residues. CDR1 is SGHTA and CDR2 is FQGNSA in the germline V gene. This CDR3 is CASRRGGADGELFF. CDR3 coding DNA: TGTGCCAGCCGGAGGGGGGGGGCGGACGGGGAGCTGTTTTTT.

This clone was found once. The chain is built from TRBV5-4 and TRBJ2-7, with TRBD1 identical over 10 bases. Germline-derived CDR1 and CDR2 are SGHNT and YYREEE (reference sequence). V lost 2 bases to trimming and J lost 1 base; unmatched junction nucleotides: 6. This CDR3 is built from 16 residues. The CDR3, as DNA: TGTGCCAGCAGCTTATGGGACAGGGGCCGTTCCTACGAGCAGTACTTC. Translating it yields CASSLWDRGRSYEQYF.

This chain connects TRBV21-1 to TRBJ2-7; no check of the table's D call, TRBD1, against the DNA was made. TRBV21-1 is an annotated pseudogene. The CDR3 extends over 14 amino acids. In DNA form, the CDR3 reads TGTGCCACGACCCTCGACAGGATCCCCTACGAGCAGTACTTC. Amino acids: CATTLDRIPYEQYF.

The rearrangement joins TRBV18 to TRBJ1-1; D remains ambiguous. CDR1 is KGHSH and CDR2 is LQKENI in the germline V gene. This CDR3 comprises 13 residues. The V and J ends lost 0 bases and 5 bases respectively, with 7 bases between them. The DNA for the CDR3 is TGTGCCAGCTCACCACCGTGGAGGACTGAAGCTTTCTTT. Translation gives CASSPPWRTEAFF.

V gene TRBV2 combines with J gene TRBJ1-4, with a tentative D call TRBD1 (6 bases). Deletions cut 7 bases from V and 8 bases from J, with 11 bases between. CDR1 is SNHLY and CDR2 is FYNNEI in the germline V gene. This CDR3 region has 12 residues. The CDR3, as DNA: TGTGCCAGCAAGAGGGGGGGGGAAAAACTGTTTTTT. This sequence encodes CASKRGGEKLFF.

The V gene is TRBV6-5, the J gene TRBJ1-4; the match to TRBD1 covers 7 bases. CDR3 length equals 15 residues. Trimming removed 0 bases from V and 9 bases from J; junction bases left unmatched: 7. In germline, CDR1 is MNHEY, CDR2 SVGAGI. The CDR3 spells CASSYSPGGGQKLFF. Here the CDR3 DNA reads TGTGCCAGCAGTTACTCCCCAGGGGGAGGTCAAAAACTGTTTTTT.

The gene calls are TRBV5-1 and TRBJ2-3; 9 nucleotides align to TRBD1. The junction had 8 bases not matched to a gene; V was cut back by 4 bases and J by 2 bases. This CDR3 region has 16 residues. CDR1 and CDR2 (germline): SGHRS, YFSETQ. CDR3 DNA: TGCGCCAGCAGCCTCGGACAGGGGATCTCCACAGATACGCAGTATTTT. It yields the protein CASSLGQGISTDTQYF.

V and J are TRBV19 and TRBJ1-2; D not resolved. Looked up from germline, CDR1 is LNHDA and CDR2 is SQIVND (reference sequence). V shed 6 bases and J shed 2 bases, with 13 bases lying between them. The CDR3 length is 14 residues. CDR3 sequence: CASSLLTENYGYTF. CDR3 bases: TGTGCCAGTAGCCTATTAACTGAGAACTATGGCTACACCTTC.

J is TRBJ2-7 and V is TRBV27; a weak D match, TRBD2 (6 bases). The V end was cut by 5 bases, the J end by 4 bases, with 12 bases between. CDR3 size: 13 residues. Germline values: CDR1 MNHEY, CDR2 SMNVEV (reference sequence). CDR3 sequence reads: CASSPRTTYEQYF. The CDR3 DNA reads TGTGCCAGCAGTCCCAGGACTACTTACGAGCAGTACTTC.

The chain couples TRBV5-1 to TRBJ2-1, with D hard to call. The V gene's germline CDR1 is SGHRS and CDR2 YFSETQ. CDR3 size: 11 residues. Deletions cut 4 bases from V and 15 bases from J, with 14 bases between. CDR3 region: CASSPGRVRFF. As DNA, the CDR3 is TGCGCCAGCAGCCCCGGCCGGGTGCGGTTCTTC.

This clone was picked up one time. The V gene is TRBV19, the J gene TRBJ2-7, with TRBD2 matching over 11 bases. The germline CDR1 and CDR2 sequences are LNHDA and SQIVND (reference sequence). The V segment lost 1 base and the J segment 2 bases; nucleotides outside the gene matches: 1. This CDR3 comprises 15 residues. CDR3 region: CASSIVTSGAYEQYF. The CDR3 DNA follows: TGTGCCAGTAGTATAGTGACTAGCGGGGCCTACGAGCAGTACTTC.

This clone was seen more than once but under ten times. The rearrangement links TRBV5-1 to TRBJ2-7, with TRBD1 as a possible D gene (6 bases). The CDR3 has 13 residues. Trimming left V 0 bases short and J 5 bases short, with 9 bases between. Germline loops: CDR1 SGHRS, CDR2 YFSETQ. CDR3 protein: CASSLDRANEQYF. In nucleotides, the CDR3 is TGCGCCAGCAGCTTGGACAGGGCAAACGAGCAGTACTTC.

The CDR3 spells CASSGYGTDNEQFF. CDR3 nucleotides: TGCGCCAGCAGTGGATATGGGACAGACAATGAGCAGTTCTTC. The genes are TRBV10-2 and TRBJ2-1, with TRBD1 matching over 7 bases. V dropped 4 bases and J dropped 5; count of bases not matched to a gene: 5. Looked up from germline, CDR1 is WSHSY and CDR2 is SAAADI. The length of the CDR3 is 14 residues.

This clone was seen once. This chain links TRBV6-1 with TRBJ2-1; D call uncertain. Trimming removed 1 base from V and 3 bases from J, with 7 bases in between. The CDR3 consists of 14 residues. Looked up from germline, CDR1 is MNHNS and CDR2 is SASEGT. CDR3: CASSEDGGYNEQFF. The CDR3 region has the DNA TGTGCCAGCAGTGAAGACGGTGGCTACAATGAGCAGTTCTTC.

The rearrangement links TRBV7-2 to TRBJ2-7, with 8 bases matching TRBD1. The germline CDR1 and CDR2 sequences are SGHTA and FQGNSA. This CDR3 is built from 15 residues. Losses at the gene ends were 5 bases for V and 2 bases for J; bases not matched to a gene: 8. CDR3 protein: CASSAPDRATYEQYF. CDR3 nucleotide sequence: TGTGCCAGCAGCGCGCCGGACAGGGCCACCTACGAGCAGTACTTC.

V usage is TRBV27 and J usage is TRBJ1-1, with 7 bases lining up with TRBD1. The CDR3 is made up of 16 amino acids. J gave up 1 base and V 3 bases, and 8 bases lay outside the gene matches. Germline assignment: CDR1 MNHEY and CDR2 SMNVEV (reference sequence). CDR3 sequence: CASSLTQGSWNTEAFF. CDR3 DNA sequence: TGTGCCAGCAGTTTGACACAGGGGAGCTGGAACACTGAAGCTTTCTTT.

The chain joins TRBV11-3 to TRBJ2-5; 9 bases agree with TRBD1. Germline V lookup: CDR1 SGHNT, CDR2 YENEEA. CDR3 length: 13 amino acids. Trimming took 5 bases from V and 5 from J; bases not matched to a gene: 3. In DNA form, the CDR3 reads TGTGCCAGCAGCCTTGGGACAGGGGAGACCCAGTACTTC. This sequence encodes CASSLGTGETQYF.

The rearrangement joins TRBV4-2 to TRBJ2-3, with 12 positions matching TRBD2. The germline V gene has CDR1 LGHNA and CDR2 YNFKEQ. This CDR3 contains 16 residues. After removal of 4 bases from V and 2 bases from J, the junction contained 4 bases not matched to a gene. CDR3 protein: CASSPWTSGDTDTQYF. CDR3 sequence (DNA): TGTGCCAGCAGCCCGTGGACTAGCGGGGACACAGATACGCAGTATTTT.